The 28 T cell receptor beta chains presented below share a single source sample, sequenced in a study of cytomegalovirus exposure and HLA in healthy donors. Amplification used 60 Vbeta primers and 13 Jbeta primers. TCRdb keeps only in-frame clones here, not all; method: immunoSEQ multiplex PCR. Found here are 150,000 or so clones, 65% to 80% of them singletons; the top ten hold around 4.1%. The sequencing sample was made of PBMCs. The receptors derive from a woman in her thirties or forties in good health and CMV-seronegative.

V is TRBV6-5 and J is TRBJ2-7; the match to TRBD1 covers 9 bases. Germline V gene lookup returns CDR1 MNHEY and CDR2 SVGAGI. The CDR3 loop spans 13 amino acids. J was trimmed by 5 bases and V by 6 bases; bases with no gene match: 5. CDR3 nucleotides: TGTGCCAGCAGACTACAGGGGGCGGACGAGCAGTACTTC. Its protein is CASRLQGADEQYF.

This chain joins TRBV7-6 and TRBJ1-5, with TRBD1 as a possible D gene (5 bases). Germline values: CDR1 SGHVS, CDR2 FNYEAQ. V was cut by 7 bases and J by 0 bases, with 13 bases left in between. The CDR3 has 15 amino acids. CDR3 coding DNA: TGTGCCAGCACCCCACAGGAGATTAGCAATCAGCCCCAGCATTTT. Translating gives CASTPQEISNQPQHF. Combining the CDR3 with reference TRBV7-6 and TRBJ1-5 gives the whole variable domain GAGVSQSPRYKVTKRGQDVALRCDPISGHVSLYWYRQALGQGPEFLTYFNYEAQQDKSGLPNDRFSAERPEGSISTLTIQRTEQRDSAMYRCASTPQEISNQPQHFGDGTRLSIL.

J is TRBJ2-3 and V is TRBV28; 10 nucleotides align to TRBD2. V was pared by 3 bases and J by 6 bases, with 12 bases of the junction left unmatched. The CDR3 extends over 17 amino acids. The germline gives CDR1 MDHEN, CDR2 SYDVKM. The CDR3 here is CASSFLAGAGLADTQYF. The CDR3 nucleotides read TGTGCCAGCAGTTTTCTAGCGGGGGCCGGATTAGCGGATACGCAGTATTTT.

CDR3 region: CASSSGTGTSYEQYF. The CDR3 DNA sequence: TGTGCCAGCAGCTCCGGGACAGGCACATCCTACGAGCAGTACTTC. The chain couples TRBV5-4 to TRBJ2-7; 8 bases are shared with TRBD1. CDR3 size: 15 residues. From germline, CDR1 is SGHNT and CDR2 YYREEE (reference sequence). J gave up 1 base and V 3 bases, and 6 bases lay outside the gene matches.

This clone was found a few times. The chain is built from TRBV6-5 and TRBJ2-1, with D possibly matching TRBD2 (6 bases). The germline gives CDR1 MNHEY, CDR2 SVGAGI. This CDR3 is 13 amino acids long. The V gene lost 0 bases and the J gene lost 9 bases, with 9 bases spanning the gap. This CDR3 reads CASSYSEGGEQFF. The DNA of the CDR3 is TGTGCCAGCAGTTACTCGGAGGGAGGTGAGCAGTTCTTC.

The chain joins TRBV10-3 to TRBJ1-1; the D gene is possibly TRBD1 (6 bases). The CDR3 length is 15 residues. V lost 0 bases and J 0 bases, leaving 8 bases between the germline ends. In germline, CDR1 is ENHRY, CDR2 SYGVKD. CDR3 residues: CAISESRTVNTEAFF. As DNA, the CDR3 is TGTGCCATCAGTGAGTCGAGGACAGTGAACACTGAAGCTTTCTTT.

This CDR3 reads CASSLRSTWELDEQYF. The CDR3 DNA is TGTGCCAGCAGCTTGAGGTCGACGTGGGAGCTCGACGAGCAGTACTTC. The J gene is TRBJ2-7, the V gene TRBV5-4; D possibly corresponds to TRBD2 (5 bases). Per germline, CDR1 SGHNT and CDR2 YYREEE (reference sequence). The CDR3 sequence is 16 residues long. Deletions cut 1 base from V and 5 bases from J, with 19 bases between.

The chain employs TRBV29-1 and TRBJ2-5; the match to TRBD2 covers 16 bases. Per the germline V gene, CDR1 is SQVTM and CDR2 is ANQGSEA. V lost 5 bases and J lost 2; bases outside the gene matches: 5. This CDR3 contains 16 residues. The CDR3 sequence: CSVSGTSGREQETQYF. In DNA, the CDR3 is TGCAGCGTTTCCGGGACTAGCGGGAGGGAACAAGAGACCCAGTACTTC. The full variable domain, its missing parts supplied by reference TRBV29-1 and TRBJ2-5, is SAVISQKPSRDICQRGTSLTIQCQVDSQVTMMFWYRQQPGQSLTLIATANQGSEATYESGFVIDKFPISRPNLTFSTLTVSNMSPEDSSIYLCSVSGTSGREQETQYFGPGTRLLVL.

The gene calls are TRBV11-3 and TRBJ2-1; D is unresolved. The CDR3 consists of 11 residues. V was clipped by 5 bases and J by 8 bases, with 7 bases between them. Germline assignment: CDR1 SGHNT and CDR2 YENEEA. CDR3 sequence (DNA): TGTGCCAGCAGCGTACGGGATGAGCAGTTCTTC. Encoded protein: CASSVRDEQFF.

The chain employs TRBV5-8 and TRBJ1-1; D possibly corresponds to TRBD1 (5 bases). Per germline, CDR1 SGHTS and CDR2 YDEGEE. V shed 3 bases and J shed 2 bases, with 11 bases lying between them. There are 14 residues in the CDR3. CDR3 region: CASSYVTVNTEAFF. The CDR3 DNA follows: TGTGCCAGCAGCTACGTGACAGTTAACACTGAAGCTTTCTTT.

V usage is TRBV29-1 and J usage is TRBJ2-7; 10 nucleotides match TRBD1. This CDR3 has 12 residues. Germline loops: CDR1 SQVTM, CDR2 ANQGSEA. Trimming took 2 bases from V and 12 from J; bases not matched to a gene: 7. The CDR3 sequence is CSVERGQGKRYF. CDR3 coding DNA: TGCAGCGTTGAAAGGGGACAGGGGAAGAGGTACTTC.

V is TRBV5-1 and J is TRBJ1-1, with 7 bases identical to TRBD1. The CDR3 has 17 residues. V shed 0 bases, J shed 2 bases, and the junction held 10 bases outside the gene matches. Germline values: CDR1 SGHRS, CDR2 YFSETQ. The CDR3 is CASSLEVGQGGNTEAFF. CDR3 DNA sequence: TGCGCCAGCAGCTTGGAAGTCGGGCAGGGGGGTAACACTGAAGCTTTCTTT.

The V gene is TRBV10-3, the J gene TRBJ2-5, with D hard to call. The V end lost 1 base, the J end lost 3 bases, and 3 bases lay between the germline ends. The germline V gene has CDR1 ENHRY and CDR2 SYGVKD. There are 12 residues in the CDR3. The CDR3 DNA sequence: TGTGCCATCAGTGAGTTTAAAGAGACCCAGTACTTC. Its translation: CAISEFKETQYF.

The chain joins TRBV2 to TRBJ2-5, with 11 nucleotides matching TRBD2. The CDR3 contains 16 residues. V was clipped by 2 bases and J by 4 bases; unmatched bases: 6. The germline gives CDR1 SNHLY, CDR2 FYNNEI. CDR3: CASSETSGGPRETQYF. CDR3 nucleotide sequence: TGTGCCAGCAGTGAAACTAGCGGGGGTCCTCGAGAGACCCAGTACTTC.

V and J are TRBV2 and TRBJ1-1; D possibly corresponds to TRBD1 (5 bases). V lost 7 bases and J lost 1, with 10 bases in between. There are 13 residues in the CDR3. Germline CDR1 and CDR2: SNHLY and FYNNEI. CDR3 bases: TGTGCCAGCATCCAAGACAGGAACACTGAAGCTTTCTTT. It is translated as CASIQDRNTEAFF.

This chain joins TRBV10-1 and TRBJ2-1, with TRBD2 identical over 16 bases. The CDR3 consists of 17 residues. CDR1 is WNHNN and CDR2 is SYGVQD in the germline V gene (reference sequence). The V gene end was trimmed by 5 bases and the J gene end by 2 bases; junction bases not matched to a gene: 3. In DNA, the CDR3 is TGCGCCAGCAGTACAGGGACTAGCGGGAGGGCCTACAATGAGCAGTTCTTC. This gives the protein CASSTGTSGRAYNEQFF.

J is TRBJ2-1 and V is TRBV5-4; TRBD1 agrees at 8 bases. The germline CDR1 and CDR2 sequences are SGHNT and YYREEE (reference sequence). The length of the CDR3 is 13 residues. V dropped 7 bases and J dropped 6; count of bases not matched to a gene: 6. The CDR3 coding sequence is TGTGCCAGCGGGACAGGAACAATCAATGAGCAGTTCTTC. Translated: CASGTGTINEQFF.

This sequence joins TRBV10-3 and TRBJ1-3; a possible D gene is TRBD1 (6 bases). The ends were cut back, 7 bases at V and 0 bases at J, with 10 bases in the middle. The germline CDR1 and CDR2 sequences are ENHRY and SYGVKD. The CDR3 is 14 amino acids. CDR3 nucleotide sequence: TGTGCCATCACCCGGGACACCTCTGGAAACACCATATATTTT. It specifies CAITRDTSGNTIYF.

This clone was counted once. The J gene is TRBJ1-2, the V gene TRBV9, with 8 bases fitting TRBD1. The CDR3 runs to 15 residues. After removal of 4 bases from V and 3 bases from J, the junction contained 8 bases not matched to a gene. Germline assignment: CDR1 SGDLS and CDR2 YYNGEE. In DNA, the CDR3 is TGTGCCAGCAGCCCTCCGACAGGGGAGGACTATGGCTACACCTTC. Translated, it gives CASSPPTGEDYGYTF.

This chain uses TRBV7-9 with TRBJ1-1, with 7 bases aligning to TRBD1. In germline, CDR1 is SEHNR, CDR2 FQNEAQ (reference sequence). With 3 bases clipped from V and 11 bases from J, the junction kept 6 bases outside the gene matches. The CDR3 spans 12 residues. CDR3 nucleotide sequence: TGTGCCAGCAGCTTTTCGACAGGGACGGCTTTCTTT. This encodes CASSFSTGTAFF.

This rearrangement joins TRBV27 to TRBJ1-2; 10 nucleotides agree with TRBD1. The V gene's germline CDR1 is MNHEY and CDR2 SMNVEV (reference sequence). After removal of 6 bases from V and 7 bases from J, the junction contained 8 bases not matched to a gene. This CDR3 contains 14 residues. The DNA of the CDR3 is TGTGCCAGCAGGTCAAGACAGGGGGCGAGTGGCTACACCTTC. As protein: CASRSRQGASGYTF.

The chain combines TRBV20-1 with TRBJ2-7; D remains unclear. Germline assignment: CDR1 DFQATT and CDR2 SNEGSKA (reference sequence). The CDR3 extends over 11 amino acids. V lost 5 bases and J lost 3, with 8 bases in between. CDR3 nucleotide sequence: TGCAGTGCTCCCACAAGCTACGAGCAGTACTTC. Translating it yields CSAPTSYEQYF.

The genes are TRBV27 and TRBJ1-5; the match to TRBD1 covers 7 bases. The CDR3 has 17 residues. The J segment lost 0 bases and the V segment lost 6 bases, leaving 11 bases of the junction unmatched. Germline lookup yields CDR1 MNHEY and CDR2 SMNVEV (reference sequence). CDR3 protein: CASRAGTASYSNQPQHF. As DNA, the CDR3 is TGTGCCAGCAGGGCCGGGACAGCCTCTTATAGCAATCAGCCCCAGCATTTT.

This chain joins TRBV7-6 and TRBJ1-1; possible D gene TRBD1, 5 bases. Trimming left V 1 base short and J 3 bases short, with 12 bases between. There are 15 residues in the CDR3. Germline CDR1 SGHVS, CDR2 FNYEAQ. The DNA for the CDR3 is TGTGCCAGCAGCTTAGGGGGCGGAGGGGACACTGAAGCTTTCTTT. Translation gives CASSLGGGGDTEAFF. Variable domain in full (rest from reference TRBV7-6 and TRBJ1-1): GAGVSQSPRYKVTKRGQDVALRCDPISGHVSLYWYRQALGQGPEFLTYFNYEAQQDKSGLPNDRFSAERPEGSISTLTIQRTEQRDSAMYRCASSLGGGGDTEAFFGQGTRLTVV.

The chain has TRBV5-1 and TRBJ2-1; TRBD2 aligns across 10 bases. CDR3 size: 14 residues. CDR1 and CDR2 (germline): SGHRS, YFSETQ. Losses at the gene ends were 1 base for V and 8 bases for J; bases not matched to a gene: 3. This chain's CDR3 is CASSLIGTSDEQFF. In DNA form, the CDR3 reads TGCGCCAGCAGCTTGATTGGGACTAGCGATGAGCAGTTCTTC.

The chain recombines TRBV7-9 with TRBJ2-7; a possible D gene is TRBD2 (6 bases). CDR1 SEHNR and CDR2 FQNEAQ come from the germline V gene (reference sequence). The CDR3 covers 13 residues. The CDR3 DNA follows: TGTTCCGTAAGATCGGGACTTCATTACGAGCAGTACTTC. Its protein product is CSVRSGLHYEQYF. The whole variable domain, remainder taken from reference TRBV7-9 and TRBJ2-7, is DTGVSQNPRHKITKRGQNVTFRCDPISEHNRLYWYRQTLGQGPEFLTYFQNEAQLEKSRLLSDRFSAERPKGSFSTLEIQRTEQGDSAMYLCSVRSGLHYEQYFGPGTRLTVT.

With regard to this clone: The same CDR3 arises from other DNA sequences in this sample as well. The chain employs TRBV27 and TRBJ1-1, with 8 positions matching TRBD1. CDR1 and CDR2 from the germline V gene are MNHEY and SMNVEV (reference sequence). J gave up 8 bases and V 5 bases, and 4 bases lay outside the gene matches. CDR3 length equals 12 residues. The CDR3 loop reads CASSHRGTEAFF. DNA for the CDR3: TGTGCCAGCAGTCACAGGGGGACAGAAGCTTTCTTT.

The genes are TRBV5-1 and TRBJ2-1, with TRBD1 matching 7 bases. In germline, CDR1 is SGHRS, CDR2 YFSETQ. The CDR3 runs to 15 residues. V lost 3 bases and J lost 10; bases outside the gene matches: 13. CDR3 sequence reads: CASSYGTDIRSEQFF. DNA of the CDR3: TGCGCCAGCAGCTATGGGACAGATATCCGTTCAGAGCAGTTCTTC.